The clone carrying this T cell receptor beta chain was detected a few times. The data stem from a study of HIV-infected patients and healthy controls. The germline V gene encodes CDR1 ENHRY and CDR2 SYGVKD. V was shortened by 10 bases and J by 2 bases, with 15 bases between the two germline ends. The CDR3 has 13 residues. TCRdb redid the calling of the 5' RACE reads with MiXCR, one entry per CDR3 protein. The sample has about 18,000 distinct CDR3 sequences, about 19% seen once; the top ten hold approximately 35%. The sequencing sample was made of CD8+ T cells from blood. The J gene is TRBJ2-7, the V gene TRBV10-3; possibly TRBD1 for D (6 bases). The clonotype originates from a human donor in good health. The CDR3 DNA sequence: TGTGCCACCGAGGGGGAGCCCACCTACGAGCAGTACTTC. This gives the protein CATEGEPTYEQYF.